This T cell receptor (beta chain) is drawn from a study of control samples from healthy donors and cancer patients. Looked up from germline, CDR1 is ENHRY and CDR2 is SYGVKD. The CDR3 spans 17 residues. V shed 4 bases, J shed 1 base, and the junction held 11 bases outside the gene matches. Sequenced by immunoSEQ multiplex PCR; TCRdb stores in-frame clones only, minus some. The sample consists of tens of thousands of clones, around 81% of them appearing once. Sequencing was performed on blood. The sequence was obtained from a young man in good health. V usage is TRBV10-3 and J usage is TRBJ1-1; 8 nucleotides line up with TRBD1. The CDR3 sequence is CAISARQGTNRNTEAFF. CDR3 bases: TGTGCCATCAGTGCGAGACAGGGGACGAATCGGAACACTGAAGCTTTCTTT.